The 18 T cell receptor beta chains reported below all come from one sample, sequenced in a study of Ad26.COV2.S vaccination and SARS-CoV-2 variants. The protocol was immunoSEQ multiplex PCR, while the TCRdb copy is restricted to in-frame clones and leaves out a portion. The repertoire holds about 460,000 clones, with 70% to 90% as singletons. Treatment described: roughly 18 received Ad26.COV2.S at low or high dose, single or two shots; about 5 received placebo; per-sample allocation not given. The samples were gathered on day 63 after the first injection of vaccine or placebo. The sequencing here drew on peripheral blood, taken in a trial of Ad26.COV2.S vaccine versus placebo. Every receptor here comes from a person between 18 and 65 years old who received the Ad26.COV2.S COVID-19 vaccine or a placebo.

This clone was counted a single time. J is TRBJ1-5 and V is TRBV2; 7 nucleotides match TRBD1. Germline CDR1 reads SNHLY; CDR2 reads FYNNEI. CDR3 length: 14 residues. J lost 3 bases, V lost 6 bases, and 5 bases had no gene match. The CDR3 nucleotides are TGTGCCAGCAGCTTGACAGGGAACAATCAGCCCCAGCATTTT. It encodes CASSLTGNNQPQHF.

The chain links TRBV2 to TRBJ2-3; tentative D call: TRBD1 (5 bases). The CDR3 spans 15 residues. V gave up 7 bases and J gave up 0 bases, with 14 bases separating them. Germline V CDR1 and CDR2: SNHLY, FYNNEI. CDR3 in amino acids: CASKIGVTSTDTQYF. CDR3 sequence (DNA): TGTGCCAGCAAAATAGGGGTTACTAGCACAGATACGCAGTATTTT.

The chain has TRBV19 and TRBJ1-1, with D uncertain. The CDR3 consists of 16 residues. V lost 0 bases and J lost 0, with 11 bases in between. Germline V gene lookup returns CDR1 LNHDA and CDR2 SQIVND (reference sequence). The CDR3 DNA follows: TGTGCCAGTAGTATAGAGCATCAGCGGATGAACACTGAAGCTTTCTTT. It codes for CASSIEHQRMNTEAFF.

The DNA of the CDR3 is TGTGCCAGCAGTCCCGGGGGCGGGAGGGCCCACGAGCAGTACTTC. It is translated as CASSPGGGRAHEQYF. The chain combines TRBV5-4 with TRBJ2-7, with 9 bases fitting TRBD2. The CDR3 runs to 15 residues. The junction had 11 bases not matched to a gene; V was cut back by 5 bases and J by 5 bases. Germline CDR1 and CDR2: SGHNT and YYREEE (reference sequence).

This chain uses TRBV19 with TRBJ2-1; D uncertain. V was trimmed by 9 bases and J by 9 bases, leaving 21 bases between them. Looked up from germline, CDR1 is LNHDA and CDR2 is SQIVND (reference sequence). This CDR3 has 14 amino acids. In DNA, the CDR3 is TGTGCCAGCTCGATTGGGTCCTCCTGGAGTGAGCAGTTCTTC. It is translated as CASSIGSSWSEQFF.

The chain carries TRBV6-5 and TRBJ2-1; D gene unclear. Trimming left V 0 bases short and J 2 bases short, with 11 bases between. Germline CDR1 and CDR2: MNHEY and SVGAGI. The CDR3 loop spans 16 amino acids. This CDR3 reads CASSYSGVLAYNEQFF. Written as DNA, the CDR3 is TGTGCCAGCAGTTACTCTGGGGTGTTGGCCTACAATGAGCAGTTCTTC.

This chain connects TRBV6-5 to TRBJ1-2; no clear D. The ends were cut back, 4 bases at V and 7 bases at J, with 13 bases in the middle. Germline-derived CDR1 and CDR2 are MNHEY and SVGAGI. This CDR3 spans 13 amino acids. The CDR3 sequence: CASSLGSPFGYTF. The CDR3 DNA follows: TGTGCCAGCAGTTTGGGCAGTCCTTTTGGCTACACCTTC.

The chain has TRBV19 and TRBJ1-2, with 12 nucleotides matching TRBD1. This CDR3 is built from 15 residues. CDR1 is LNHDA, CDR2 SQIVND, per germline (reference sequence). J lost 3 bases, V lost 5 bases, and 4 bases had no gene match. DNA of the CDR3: TGTGCCAGTAGTTTCGGGACAGGGGGCGACTATGGCTACACCTTC. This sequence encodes CASSFGTGGDYGYTF.

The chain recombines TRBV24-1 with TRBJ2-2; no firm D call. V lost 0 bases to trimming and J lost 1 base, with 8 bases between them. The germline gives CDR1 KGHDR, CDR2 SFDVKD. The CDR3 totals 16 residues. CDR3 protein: CATSDLQAGNTGELFF. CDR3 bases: TGTGCCACCAGTGATTTGCAAGCAGGGAACACCGGGGAGCTGTTTTTT.

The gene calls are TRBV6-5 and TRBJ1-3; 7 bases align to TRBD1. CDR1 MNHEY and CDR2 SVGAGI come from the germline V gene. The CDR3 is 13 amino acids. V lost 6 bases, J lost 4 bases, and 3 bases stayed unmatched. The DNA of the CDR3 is TGTGCCAGCAGGACAGGGCCCGGAAACACCATATATTTT. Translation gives CASRTGPGNTIYF.

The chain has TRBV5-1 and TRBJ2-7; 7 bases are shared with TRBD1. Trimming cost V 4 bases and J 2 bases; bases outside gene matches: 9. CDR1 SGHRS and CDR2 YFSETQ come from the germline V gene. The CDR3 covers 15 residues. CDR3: CASSRGQLGAYEQYF. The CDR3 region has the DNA TGCGCCAGCAGCCGGGGACAGTTGGGCGCCTACGAGCAGTACTTC.

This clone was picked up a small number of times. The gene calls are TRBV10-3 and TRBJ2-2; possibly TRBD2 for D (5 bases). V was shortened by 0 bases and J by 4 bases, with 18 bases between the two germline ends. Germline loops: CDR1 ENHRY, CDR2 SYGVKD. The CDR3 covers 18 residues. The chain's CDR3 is CAISESEDGWGSTGELFF. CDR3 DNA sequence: TGTGCCATCAGTGAGTCGGAGGACGGATGGGGTAGCACCGGGGAGCTGTTTTTT.

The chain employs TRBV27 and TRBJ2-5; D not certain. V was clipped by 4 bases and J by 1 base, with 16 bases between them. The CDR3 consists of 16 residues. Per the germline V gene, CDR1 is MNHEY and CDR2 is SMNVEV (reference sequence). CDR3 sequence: CASSSLGRVRQETQYF. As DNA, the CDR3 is TGTGCCAGCAGTTCTCTGGGTCGGGTACGCCAAGAGACCCAGTACTTC.

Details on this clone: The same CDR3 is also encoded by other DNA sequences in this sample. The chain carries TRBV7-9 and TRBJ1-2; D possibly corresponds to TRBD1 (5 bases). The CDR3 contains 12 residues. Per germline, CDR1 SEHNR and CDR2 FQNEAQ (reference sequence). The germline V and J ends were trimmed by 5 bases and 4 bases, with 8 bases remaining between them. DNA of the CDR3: TGTGCCAGCAGCCGTGACAGCTATGGCTACACCTTC. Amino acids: CASSRDSYGYTF.

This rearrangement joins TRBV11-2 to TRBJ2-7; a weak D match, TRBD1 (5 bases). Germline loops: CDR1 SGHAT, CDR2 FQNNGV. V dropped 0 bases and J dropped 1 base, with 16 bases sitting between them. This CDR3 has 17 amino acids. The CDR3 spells CASSLDPQGAFSYEQYF. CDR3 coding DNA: TGTGCCAGCAGCTTAGATCCCCAGGGTGCCTTTTCCTACGAGCAGTACTTC.

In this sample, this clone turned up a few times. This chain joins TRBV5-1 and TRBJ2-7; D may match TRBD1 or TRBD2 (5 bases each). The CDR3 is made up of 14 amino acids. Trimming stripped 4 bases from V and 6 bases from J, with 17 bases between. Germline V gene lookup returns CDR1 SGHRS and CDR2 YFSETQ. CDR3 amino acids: CASSRDGGFTEQYF. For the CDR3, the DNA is TGCGCCAGCAGCCGGGACGGCGGATTCACCGAGCAGTACTTC.

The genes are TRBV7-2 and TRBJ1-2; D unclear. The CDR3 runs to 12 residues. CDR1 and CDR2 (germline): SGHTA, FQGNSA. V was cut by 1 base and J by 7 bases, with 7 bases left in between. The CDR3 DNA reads TGTGCCAGCAGCTTAGTGCGGGTTGGCTACACCTTC. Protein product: CASSLVRVGYTF. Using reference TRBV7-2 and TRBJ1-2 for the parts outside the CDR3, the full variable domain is GAGVSQSPSNKVTEKGKDVELRCDPISGHTALYWYRQSLGQGLEFLIYFQGNSAPDKSGLPSDRFSAERTGGSVSTLTIQRTQQEDSAVYLCASSLVRVGYTFGSGTRLTVV.

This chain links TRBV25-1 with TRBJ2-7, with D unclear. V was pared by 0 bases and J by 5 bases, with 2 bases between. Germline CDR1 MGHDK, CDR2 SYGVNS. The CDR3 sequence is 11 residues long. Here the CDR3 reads CASSEYDEQYF. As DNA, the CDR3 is TGTGCCAGCAGTGAATACGACGAGCAGTACTTC.